This T cell receptor beta chain was identified during a study of beta chain features in type 1 diabetes. General observations from the study: Still unanswered here is whether HLA type influences TCRB rearrangement. Type 1 diabetes patients showed a moderate but significant shortening of TCRB CDR3s in all four CD4+ subsets.

Sequenced material consisted of expressed TCRB transcripts (all of the isolated RNA was reverse transcribed). Some clones are missing from TCRdb's copy, which holds only in-frame ones; the method was immunoSEQ multiplex PCR. The data show more than 30,000 clones, around 60% seen once. Trimming removed 5 bases from V and 5 bases from J, with 15 bases in between. This CDR3 is 14 amino acids long. Germline CDR1 is SGHTA and CDR2 is FQGNSA. This clone occurred once. Its antigen is currently unknown. The single heparinised draw taken from each donor contained about 120 mL of blood on average. Central memory, naive, regulatory and stem cell-like memory CD4+ cells were sorted by CD45RO/CCR7/CD25/CD127/CD95/CD27.

The chain employs TRBV7-2 and TRBJ1-2, with TRBD1 as a possible D gene (6 bases). Sample: Tregs from blood. This clonotype was obtained from a woman in her twenties or thirties in good health. CDR3: CASSRQVDLYGYTF. Here the CDR3 DNA reads TGTGCCAGCAGCCGACAGGTAGATCTATATGGCTACACCTTC. The full variable domain, with the rest looked up from reference TRBV7-2 and TRBJ1-2, is GAGVSQSPSNKVTEKGKDVELRCDPISGHTALYWYRQSLGQGLEFLIYFQGNSAPDKSGLPSDRFSAERTGGSVSTLTIQRTQQEDSAVYLCASSRQVDLYGYTFGSGTRLTVV.